These T cell receptor beta chains were read from a single sample in a study of blood T cell repertoires in COVID-19. Profiling relied on immunoSEQ multiplex PCR, and the TCRdb table lists in-frame clones only, not all of them. The top ten clones hold approximately 6% of a sample with more than 65,000 clones, roughly 73% of them seen once. Material: peripheral blood. These receptors originate from a woman aged 55-70 years with acute or convalescent COVID-19. The CDR3 runs from the conserved cysteine through the conserved F or W. D genes are given only for firm matches. Clone sizes are given selectively: once, few, many, or a class where the clone is expanded.

d_gene: -
abundance: -
j_gene: TRBJ2-1
v_gene: TRBV11-2
CDR3nt: TGTGCCAGCAGTCTGGAGGGTACTGAGCAGTTCTTC
CDR3aa: CASSLEGTEQFF

d_gene: TRBD2
abundance: -
j_gene: TRBJ2-3
v_gene: TRBV7-9
CDR3nt: TGTGCCAGCAGCTCCTACGGGGGGGCGGATACGCAGTATTTT
CDR3aa: CASSSYGGADTQYF

d_gene: TRBD1
abundance: -
j_gene: TRBJ1-4
v_gene: TRBV7-2
CDR3nt: TGTGCCAGCGCTACAGGGGGCGGTGAAAAACTGTTTTTT
CDR3aa: CASATGGGEKLFF

d_gene: -
abundance: -
j_gene: TRBJ2-1
v_gene: TRBV6-5
CDR3nt: TGTGCCAGCAGTCCAGGGGCTCCATCCTACAATGAGCAGTTCTTC
CDR3aa: CASSPGAPSYNEQFF

d_gene: TRBD1
abundance: -
j_gene: TRBJ1-2
v_gene: TRBV5-1
CDR3nt: TGCGCCAGCAGTCCGGGACAGGGGGCGGAGGGCTACACCTTC
CDR3aa: CASSPGQGAEGYTF

d_gene: -
abundance: -
j_gene: TRBJ2-7
v_gene: TRBV28
CDR3nt: TGTGCCAGCAGTTTATGGAGTCCCTACGAGCAGTACTTC
CDR3aa: CASSLWSPYEQYF

d_gene: -
abundance: -
j_gene: TRBJ1-3
v_gene: TRBV5-1
CDR3nt: TGCGCCAGCAGCCCCCCGGGCCCCGGGGACACCATATATTTT
CDR3aa: CASSPPGPGDTIYF

d_gene: TRBD2
abundance: -
j_gene: TRBJ2-3
v_gene: TRBV3-1/TRBV3-2
CDR3nt: TGTGCCAGCAGCCAAGTTACGCGGGGGGGCCTAGTTAGCACAGATACGCAGTATTTT
CDR3aa: CASSQVTRGGLVSTDTQYF

d_gene: -
abundance: -
j_gene: TRBJ1-6
v_gene: TRBV19
CDR3nt: TGTGCCAGTAGTCGACAGGCAAATTCACCCCTCCACTTT
CDR3aa: CASSRQANSPLHF

d_gene: -
abundance: -
j_gene: TRBJ2-6
v_gene: TRBV5-1
CDR3nt: TGCGCCAGCAGCCTAGGGGGCTCTGGGGCCAACGTCCTGACTTTC
CDR3aa: CASSLGGSGANVLTF

d_gene: TRBD1
abundance: -
j_gene: TRBJ1-2
v_gene: TRBV18
CDR3nt: TGTGCCAGCTCACGAACTATAGGGACAGACTATGGCTACACCTTC
CDR3aa: CASSRTIGTDYGYTF

d_gene: TRBD1
abundance: -
j_gene: TRBJ2-1
v_gene: TRBV20-1
CDR3nt: TGCAGTGCTAGTGACGGGGACAGAACCTACAATGAGCAGTTCTTC
CDR3aa: CSASDGDRTYNEQFF

d_gene: -
abundance: few
j_gene: TRBJ2-7
v_gene: TRBV4-1
CDR3nt: TGCGCCAGCAGCCAAGAAGAGAGCTCCTACGAGCAGTACTTC
CDR3aa: CASSQEESSYEQYF

d_gene: TRBD2
abundance: few
j_gene: TRBJ2-3
v_gene: TRBV5-4
CDR3nt: TGTGCCAGCAGCCACACTAGCGGGGGGCGGTCAGATACGCAGTATTTT
CDR3aa: CASSHTSGGRSDTQYF

d_gene: TRBD2
abundance: -
j_gene: TRBJ2-1
v_gene: TRBV7-3
CDR3nt: TGTGCCAGCAGCTTCCTAGCGGGGGGGATAAATGAGCAGTTCTTC
CDR3aa: CASSFLAGGINEQFF

d_gene: -
abundance: -
j_gene: TRBJ2-1
v_gene: TRBV25-1
CDR3nt: TGTGCCAGCAGTGATACGGGGACCTACAATGAGCAGTTCTTC
CDR3aa: CASSDTGTYNEQFF

d_gene: TRBD1
abundance: medium-sized
j_gene: TRBJ1-1
v_gene: TRBV7-2
CDR3nt: TGTGCCAGCAGCTTAGGAGGTGGGACAGGGGTCGAAGCTTTCTTT
CDR3aa: CASSLGGGTGVEAFF

d_gene: TRBD1
abundance: -
j_gene: TRBJ1-2
v_gene: TRBV5-6
CDR3nt: TGTGCCAGCAGCTCGGGACAGGGTATTTATGGCTACACCTTC
CDR3aa: CASSSGQGIYGYTF

d_gene: -
abundance: once
j_gene: TRBJ2-7
v_gene: TRBV18
CDR3nt: TGTGCCAGCTCACCCCCTGGACAAGGCGAGCAGTACTTC
CDR3aa: CASSPPGQGEQYF

d_gene: -
abundance: -
j_gene: TRBJ1-1
v_gene: TRBV7-2
CDR3nt: TGTGCCAGCAGCTCAGTCCCGGGGAGCGGGACTGAAGCTTTCTTT
CDR3aa: CASSSVPGSGTEAFF

d_gene: -
abundance: -
j_gene: TRBJ1-1
v_gene: TRBV5-1
CDR3nt: TGCGCCAGCAGCTTGGACAGTCTCCCCAACACTGAAGCTTTCTTT
CDR3aa: CASSLDSLPNTEAFF

d_gene: TRBD1
abundance: -
j_gene: TRBJ1-6
v_gene: TRBV6-2/TRBV6-3
CDR3nt: TGTGCCAGCAGCCGGACAGGGGAAAATTCACCCCTCCACTTT
CDR3aa: CASSRTGENSPLHF

d_gene: -
abundance: -
j_gene: TRBJ2-7
v_gene: TRBV9
CDR3nt: TGTGCCAGCAGCGTCCTGGACTCGGCCTACGAGCAGTACTTC
CDR3aa: CASSVLDSAYEQYF

d_gene: -
abundance: -
j_gene: TRBJ1-1
v_gene: TRBV6-2/TRBV6-3
CDR3nt: TGTGCCAGCAGTTACGACAATTTGAACACTGAAGCTTTCTTT
CDR3aa: CASSYDNLNTEAFF

d_gene: TRBD1
abundance: few
j_gene: TRBJ2-2
v_gene: TRBV19
CDR3nt: TGTGCCAGTAGTGCGTGGACAGGGACCGGGGAGCTGTTTTTT
CDR3aa: CASSAWTGTGELFF

d_gene: -
abundance: once
j_gene: TRBJ1-6
v_gene: TRBV18
CDR3nt: TGTGCCAGCTCACCGAGACAGAGTGGTTCACCCCTCCACTTT
CDR3aa: CASSPRQSGSPLHF

d_gene: -
abundance: -
j_gene: TRBJ2-1
v_gene: TRBV4-3
CDR3nt: TGCGCCAGCAGCCAAGATCTCCCGGGTAGCGCCTACAATGAGCAGTTCTTC
CDR3aa: CASSQDLPGSAYNEQFF

d_gene: TRBD1
abundance: -
j_gene: TRBJ2-1
v_gene: TRBV27
CDR3nt: TGTGCCAGCAGTTTAATACAGGGGCATGAGCAGTTCTTC
CDR3aa: CASSLIQGHEQFF

d_gene: -
abundance: once
j_gene: TRBJ1-2
v_gene: TRBV28
CDR3nt: TGTGCCAGCAGTTCGCCCGACAGGCAAGGGTATGGCTACACCTTC
CDR3aa: CASSSPDRQGYGYTF

d_gene: TRBD1
abundance: -
j_gene: TRBJ1-2
v_gene: TRBV2
CDR3nt: TGTGCCAGCTTGGACAGGAACTATGGCTACACCTTC
CDR3aa: CASLDRNYGYTF

d_gene: TRBD1
abundance: -
j_gene: TRBJ2-7
v_gene: TRBV5-4
CDR3nt: TGTGCCAGCAGATTCACAGGGGGCGCCGAGCAGTACTTC
CDR3aa: CASRFTGGAEQYF

d_gene: -
abundance: -
j_gene: TRBJ2-2
v_gene: TRBV6-5
CDR3nt: TGTGCCAGCAGACCTAGATGGATCACCGGGGAGCTGTTTTTT
CDR3aa: CASRPRWITGELFF

d_gene: TRBD2
abundance: -
j_gene: TRBJ2-5
v_gene: TRBV5-8
CDR3nt: TGTGCCAGCAGCTGGACTAGCGGGGTACCAGAGACCCAGTACTTC
CDR3aa: CASSWTSGVPETQYF

d_gene: TRBD2
abundance: -
j_gene: TRBJ2-2
v_gene: TRBV6-6
CDR3nt: TGTGCCAGCAGGGTAGCTAGCGGGGGCGGGGAGCTGTTTTTT
CDR3aa: CASRVASGGGELFF

d_gene: -
abundance: once
j_gene: TRBJ2-3
v_gene: TRBV30
CDR3nt: TGTGCCTGGAGTCGCCTAGCTAGCACAGATACGCAGTATTTT
CDR3aa: CAWSRLASTDTQYF

d_gene: -
abundance: -
j_gene: TRBJ1-5
v_gene: TRBV6-1
CDR3nt: TGTGCCAGCAGTGAGAACAATAACAATCAGCCCCAGCATTTT
CDR3aa: CASSENNNNQPQHF

d_gene: -
abundance: -
j_gene: TRBJ2-4
v_gene: TRBV6-5
CDR3nt: TGTGCCAGTACTTCCGTGGGGAGCATCGGAAACATTCAGTACTTC
CDR3aa: CASTSVGSIGNIQYF

d_gene: TRBD1
abundance: -
j_gene: TRBJ1-2
v_gene: TRBV19
CDR3nt: TGTGCCAGCCAACCTGGACAGGGCTTTAACTATGGCTACACCTTC
CDR3aa: CASQPGQGFNYGYTF